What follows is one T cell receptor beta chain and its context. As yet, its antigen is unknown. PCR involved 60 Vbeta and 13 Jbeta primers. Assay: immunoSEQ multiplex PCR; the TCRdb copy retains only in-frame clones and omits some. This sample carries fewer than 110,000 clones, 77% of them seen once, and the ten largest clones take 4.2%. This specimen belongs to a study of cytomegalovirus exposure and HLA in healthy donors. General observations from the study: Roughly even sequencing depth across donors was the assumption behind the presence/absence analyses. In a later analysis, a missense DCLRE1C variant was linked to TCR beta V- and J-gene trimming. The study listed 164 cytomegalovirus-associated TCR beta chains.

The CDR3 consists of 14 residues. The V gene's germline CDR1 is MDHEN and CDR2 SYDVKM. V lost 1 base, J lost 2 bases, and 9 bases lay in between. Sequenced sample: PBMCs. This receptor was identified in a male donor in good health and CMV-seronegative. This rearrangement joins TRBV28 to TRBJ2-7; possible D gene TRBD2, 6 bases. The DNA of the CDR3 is TGTGCCAGCAGTTTATACGGGAGACCCTACGAGCAGTACTTC. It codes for CASSLYGRPYEQYF.